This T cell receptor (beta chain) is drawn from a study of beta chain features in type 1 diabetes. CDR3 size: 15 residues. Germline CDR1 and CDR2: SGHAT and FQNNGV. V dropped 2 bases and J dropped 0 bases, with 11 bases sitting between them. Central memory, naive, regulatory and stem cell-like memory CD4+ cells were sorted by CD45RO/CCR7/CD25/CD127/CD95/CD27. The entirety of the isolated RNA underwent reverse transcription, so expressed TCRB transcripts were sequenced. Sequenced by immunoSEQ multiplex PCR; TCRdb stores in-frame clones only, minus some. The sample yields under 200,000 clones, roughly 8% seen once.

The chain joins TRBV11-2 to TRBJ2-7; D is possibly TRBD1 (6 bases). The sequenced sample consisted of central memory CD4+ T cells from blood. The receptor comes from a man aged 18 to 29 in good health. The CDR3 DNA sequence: TGTGCCAGCAGCTTACAGGGGTACCCCTCCTACGAGCAGTACTTC. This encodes CASSLQGYPSYEQYF.